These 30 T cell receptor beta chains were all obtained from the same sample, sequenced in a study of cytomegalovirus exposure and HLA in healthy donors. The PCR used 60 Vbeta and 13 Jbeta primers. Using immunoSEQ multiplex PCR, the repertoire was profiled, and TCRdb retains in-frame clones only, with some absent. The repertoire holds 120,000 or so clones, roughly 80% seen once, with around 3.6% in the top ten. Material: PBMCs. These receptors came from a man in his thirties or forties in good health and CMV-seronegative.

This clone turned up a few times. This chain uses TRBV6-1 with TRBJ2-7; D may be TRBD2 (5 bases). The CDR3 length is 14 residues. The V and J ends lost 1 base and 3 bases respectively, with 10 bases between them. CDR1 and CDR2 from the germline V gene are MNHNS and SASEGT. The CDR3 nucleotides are TGTGCCAGCAGTGAAGGAGGGATCAACTACGAGCAGTACTTC. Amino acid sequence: CASSEGGINYEQYF.

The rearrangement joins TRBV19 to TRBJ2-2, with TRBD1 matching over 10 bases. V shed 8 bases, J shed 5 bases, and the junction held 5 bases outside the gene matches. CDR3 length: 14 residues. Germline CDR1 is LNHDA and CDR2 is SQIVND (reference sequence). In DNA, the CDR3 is TGTGCCAGTGATGACAGGGGGCGGACCGGGGAGCTGTTTTTT. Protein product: CASDDRGRTGELFF.

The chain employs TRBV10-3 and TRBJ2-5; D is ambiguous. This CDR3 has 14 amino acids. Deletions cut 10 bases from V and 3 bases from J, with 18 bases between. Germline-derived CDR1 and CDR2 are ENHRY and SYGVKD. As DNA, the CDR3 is TGTGCCACCCTAACTCCGGAACAGAAAGAGACCCAGTACTTC. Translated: CATLTPEQKETQYF.

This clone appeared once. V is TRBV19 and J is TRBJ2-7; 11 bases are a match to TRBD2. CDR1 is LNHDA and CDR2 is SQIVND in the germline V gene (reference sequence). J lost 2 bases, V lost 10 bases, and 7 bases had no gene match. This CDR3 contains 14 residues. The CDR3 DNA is TGTGCCACTAAGACTAGCGGGGCCCCCTACGAGCAGTACTTC. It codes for CATKTSGAPYEQYF.

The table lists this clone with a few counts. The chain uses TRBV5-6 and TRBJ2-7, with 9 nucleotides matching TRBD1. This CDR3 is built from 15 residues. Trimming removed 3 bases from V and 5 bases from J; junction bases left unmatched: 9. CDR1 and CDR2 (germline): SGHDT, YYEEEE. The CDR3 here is CASSSPGTGIHEQYF. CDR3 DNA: TGTGCCAGCAGCTCCCCAGGGACAGGGATCCACGAGCAGTACTTC.

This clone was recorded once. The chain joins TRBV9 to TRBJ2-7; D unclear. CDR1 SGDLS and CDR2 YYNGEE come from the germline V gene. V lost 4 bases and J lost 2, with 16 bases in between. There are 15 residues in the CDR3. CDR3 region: CASSPEQATPYEQYF. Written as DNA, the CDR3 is TGTGCCAGCAGCCCTGAGCAGGCAACACCCTACGAGCAGTACTTC.

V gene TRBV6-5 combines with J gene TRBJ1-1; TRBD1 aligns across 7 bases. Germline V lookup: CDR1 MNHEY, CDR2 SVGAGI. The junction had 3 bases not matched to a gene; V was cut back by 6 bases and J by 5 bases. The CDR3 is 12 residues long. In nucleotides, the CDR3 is TGTGCCAGCAGATCAGGGGGAACTGAAGCTTTCTTT. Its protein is CASRSGGTEAFF.

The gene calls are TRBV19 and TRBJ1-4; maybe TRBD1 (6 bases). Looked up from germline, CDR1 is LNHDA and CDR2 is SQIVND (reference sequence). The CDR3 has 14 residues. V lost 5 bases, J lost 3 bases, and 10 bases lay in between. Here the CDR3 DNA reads TGTGCCAGTAGTTCCGGGACACCTAATGAAAAACTGTTTTTT. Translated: CASSSGTPNEKLFF.

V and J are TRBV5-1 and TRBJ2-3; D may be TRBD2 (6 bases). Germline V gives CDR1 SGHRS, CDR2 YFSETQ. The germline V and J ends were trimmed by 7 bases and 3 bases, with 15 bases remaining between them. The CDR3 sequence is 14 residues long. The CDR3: CASGGISGTDTQYF. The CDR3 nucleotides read TGCGCCAGCGGGGGGATCTCGGGGACAGATACGCAGTATTTT. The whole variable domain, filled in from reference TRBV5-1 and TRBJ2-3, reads KAGVTQTPRYLIKTRGQQVTLSCSPISGHRSVSWYQQTPGQGLQFLFEYFSETQRNKGNFPGRFSGRQFSNSRSEMNVSTLELGDSALYLCASGGISGTDTQYFGPGTRLTVL.

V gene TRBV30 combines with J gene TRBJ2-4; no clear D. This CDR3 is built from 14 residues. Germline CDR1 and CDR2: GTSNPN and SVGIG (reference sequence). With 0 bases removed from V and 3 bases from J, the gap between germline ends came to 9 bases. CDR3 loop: CAWSVRVDKNIQYF. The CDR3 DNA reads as TGTGCCTGGAGTGTACGGGTTGACAAAAACATTCAGTACTTC.

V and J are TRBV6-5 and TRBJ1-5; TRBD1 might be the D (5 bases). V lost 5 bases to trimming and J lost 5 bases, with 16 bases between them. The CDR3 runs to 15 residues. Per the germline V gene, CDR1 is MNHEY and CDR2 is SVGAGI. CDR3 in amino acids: CASSPIQGTDQPQHF. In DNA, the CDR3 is TGTGCCAGCAGTCCTATTCAGGGTACAGATCAGCCCCAGCATTTT.

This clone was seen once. Written as DNA, the CDR3 is TGTGCCAGTTCGGGAACAGGGGGTTACGAGCAGTACTTC. Translated, it gives CASSGTGGYEQYF. The rearrangement uses TRBV19 and TRBJ2-7, with 8 bases lining up with TRBD1. The J segment lost 4 bases and the V segment lost 8 bases, leaving 7 bases of the junction unmatched. The germline V gene has CDR1 LNHDA and CDR2 SQIVND (reference sequence). There are 13 residues in the CDR3. The whole variable domain, filled in from reference TRBV19 and TRBJ2-7, reads DGGITQSPKYLFRKEGQNVTLSCEQNLNHDAMYWYRQDPGQGLRLIYYSQIVNDFQKGDIAEGYSVSREKKESFPLTVTSAQKNPTAFYLCASSGTGGYEQYFGPGTRLTVT.

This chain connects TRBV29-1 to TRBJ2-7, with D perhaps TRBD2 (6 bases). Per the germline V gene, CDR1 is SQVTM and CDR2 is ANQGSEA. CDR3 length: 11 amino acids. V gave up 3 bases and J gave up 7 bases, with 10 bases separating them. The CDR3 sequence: CSVEQGGEQYF. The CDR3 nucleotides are TGCAGCGTTGAGCAGGGAGGTGAGCAGTACTTC.

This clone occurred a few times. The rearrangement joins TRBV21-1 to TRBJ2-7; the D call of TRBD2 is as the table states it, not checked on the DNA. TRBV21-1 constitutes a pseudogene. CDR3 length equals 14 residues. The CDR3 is CASRQDRGLYEQYF. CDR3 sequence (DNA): TGTGCCAGCAGACAAGATCGGGGTCTTTACGAGCAGTACTTC.

CDR3 coding DNA: TGTGCCAGCAGGCCCCCCGACAGGGATTACGAGCAGTACTTC. Its protein product is CASRPPDRDYEQYF. The chain is built from TRBV7-8 and TRBJ2-7; 7 positions agree with TRBD1. CDR3 length equals 14 residues. Germline trimming cut 6 bases from V and 4 bases from J; bases unmatched to any gene: 9. CDR1 and CDR2 from the germline V gene are SGHVS and FQNEAQ.

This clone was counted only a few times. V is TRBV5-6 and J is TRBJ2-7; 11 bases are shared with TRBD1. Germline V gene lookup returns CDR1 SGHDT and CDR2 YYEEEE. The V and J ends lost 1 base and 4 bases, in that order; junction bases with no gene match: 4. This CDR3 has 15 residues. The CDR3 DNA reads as TGTGCCAGCAGCTTGTCGGGACAGGGGGATTACGAGCAGTACTTC. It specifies CASSLSGQGDYEQYF.

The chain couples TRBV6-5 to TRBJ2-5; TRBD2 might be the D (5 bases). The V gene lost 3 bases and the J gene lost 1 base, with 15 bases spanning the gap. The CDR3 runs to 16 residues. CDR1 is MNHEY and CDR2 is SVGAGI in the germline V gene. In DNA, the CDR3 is TGTGCCAGCAGTTATTTTCGGGGTACTTTCCAAGAGACCCAGTACTTC. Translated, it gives CASSYFRGTFQETQYF.

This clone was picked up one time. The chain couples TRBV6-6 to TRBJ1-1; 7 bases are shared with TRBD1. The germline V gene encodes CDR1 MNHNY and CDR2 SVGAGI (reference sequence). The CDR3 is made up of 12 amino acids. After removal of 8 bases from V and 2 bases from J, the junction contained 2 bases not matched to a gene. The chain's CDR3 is CASRQGNTEAFF. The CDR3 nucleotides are TGTGCCAGCCGACAGGGTAACACTGAAGCTTTCTTT.

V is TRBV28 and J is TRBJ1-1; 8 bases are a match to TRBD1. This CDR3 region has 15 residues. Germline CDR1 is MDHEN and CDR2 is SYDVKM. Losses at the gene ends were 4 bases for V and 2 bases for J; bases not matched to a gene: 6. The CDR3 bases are TGTGCCAGCAGTTCGGGGGACAGGCGCAACACTGAAGCTTTCTTT. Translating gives CASSSGDRRNTEAFF.

The CDR3: CASSRDRMWTEAFF. The CDR3 region has the DNA TGTGCCAGTAGTCGTGACAGGATGTGGACTGAAGCTTTCTTT. The chain employs TRBV19 and TRBJ1-1, with a possible D match to TRBD1 (6 bases). The CDR3 totals 14 residues. V lost 5 bases and J 5 bases, leaving 15 bases between the germline ends. Germline-derived CDR1 and CDR2 are LNHDA and SQIVND (reference sequence).

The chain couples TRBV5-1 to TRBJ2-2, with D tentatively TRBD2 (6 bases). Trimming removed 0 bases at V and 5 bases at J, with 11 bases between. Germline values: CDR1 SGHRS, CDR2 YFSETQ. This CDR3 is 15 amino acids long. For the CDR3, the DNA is TGCGCCAGCAGCTTGGTGGGACTGCCTACCGGGGAGCTGTTTTTT. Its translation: CASSLVGLPTGELFF.

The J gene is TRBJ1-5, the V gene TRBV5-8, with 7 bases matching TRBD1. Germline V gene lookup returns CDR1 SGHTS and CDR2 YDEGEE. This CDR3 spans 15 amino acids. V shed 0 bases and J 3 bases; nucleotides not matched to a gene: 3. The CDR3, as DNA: TGTGCCAGCAGCTTGGGGGGGACAGTCAATCAGCCCCAGCATTTT. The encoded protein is CASSLGGTVNQPQHF.

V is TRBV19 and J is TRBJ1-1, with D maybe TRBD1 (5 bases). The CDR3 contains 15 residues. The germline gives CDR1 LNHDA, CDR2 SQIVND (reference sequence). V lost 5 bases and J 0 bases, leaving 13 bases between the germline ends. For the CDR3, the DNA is TGTGCCAGTAGTCCCGGGGGGGAAATGAACACTGAAGCTTTCTTT. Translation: CASSPGGEMNTEAFF.

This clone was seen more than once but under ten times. CDR3 coding DNA: TGTGCCAGCAGCTACCGGGACTCCGCGGGAGAGACCCAGTACTTC. It codes for CASSYRDSAGETQYF. J is TRBJ2-5 and V is TRBV5-4, with D maybe TRBD2 (6 bases). The V gene's germline CDR1 is SGHNT and CDR2 YYREEE (reference sequence). The CDR3 runs to 15 residues. The V and J ends lost 3 bases and 4 bases respectively, with 16 bases between them.

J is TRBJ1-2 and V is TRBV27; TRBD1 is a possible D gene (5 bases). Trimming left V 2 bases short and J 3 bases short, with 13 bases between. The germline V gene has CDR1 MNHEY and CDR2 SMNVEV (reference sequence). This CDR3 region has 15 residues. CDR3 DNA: TGTGCCAGCAGTTTAAATGGGGCCAGTTACTATGGCTACACCTTC. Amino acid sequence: CASSLNGASYYGYTF.

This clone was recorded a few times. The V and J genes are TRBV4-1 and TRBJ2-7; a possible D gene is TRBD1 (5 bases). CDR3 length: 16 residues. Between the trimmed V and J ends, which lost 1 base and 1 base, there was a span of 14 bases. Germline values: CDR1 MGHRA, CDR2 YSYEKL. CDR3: CASSQVVGLGSYEQYF. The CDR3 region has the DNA TGCGCCAGCAGCCAAGTAGTGGGGCTTGGTTCCTACGAGCAGTACTTC.

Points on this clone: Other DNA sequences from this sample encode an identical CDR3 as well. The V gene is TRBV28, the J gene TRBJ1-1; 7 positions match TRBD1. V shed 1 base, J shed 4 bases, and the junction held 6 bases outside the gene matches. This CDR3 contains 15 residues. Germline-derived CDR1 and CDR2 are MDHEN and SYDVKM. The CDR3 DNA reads TGTGCCAGCAGTTTATCAGGGGGGCTGGGCACTGAAGCTTTCTTT. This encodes CASSLSGGLGTEAFF.

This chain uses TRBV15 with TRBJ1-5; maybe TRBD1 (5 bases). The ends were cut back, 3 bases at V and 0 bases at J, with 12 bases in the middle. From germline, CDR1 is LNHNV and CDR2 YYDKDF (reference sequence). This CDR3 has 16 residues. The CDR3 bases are TGTGCCACCAGCAGGCGCAGGGTCGCTAGCAATCAGCCCCAGCATTTT. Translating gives CATSRRRVASNQPQHF.

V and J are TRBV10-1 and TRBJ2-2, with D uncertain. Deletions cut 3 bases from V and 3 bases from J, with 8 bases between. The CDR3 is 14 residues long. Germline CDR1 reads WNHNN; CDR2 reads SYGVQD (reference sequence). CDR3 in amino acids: CASSDTRYTGELFF. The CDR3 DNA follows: TGCGCCAGCAGTGACACGAGATACACCGGGGAGCTGTTTTTT.

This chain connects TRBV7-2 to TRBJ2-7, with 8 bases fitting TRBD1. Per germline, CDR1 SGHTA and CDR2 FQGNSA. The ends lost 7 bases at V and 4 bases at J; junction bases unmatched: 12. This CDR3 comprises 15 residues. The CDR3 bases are TGTGCCAGCAATTATAAATCTGACAGGGGATACGAGCAGTACTTC. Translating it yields CASNYKSDRGYEQYF.